Included here is one T cell receptor beta chain sequence, with context. Its antigen is undetermined. The entry originates in a study of T cells in tumors after PD-1 blockade. Study background: Mean per blood sample: 113,528 templates (about 21,000-290,000), about 40,000 unique clonotypes.

Points from the study as a whole: Blood contained 35% to 50% of the tumor's TCR clonotypes.

The V end lost 0 bases, the J end lost 0 bases, and 11 bases lay between the germline ends. From germline, CDR1 is GTSNPN and CDR2 SVGIG (reference sequence). The CDR3 sequence is 15 residues long. Only in-frame clones appear in the TCRdb table, and some are missing; sequencing was by immunoSEQ multiplex PCR. The data contain some 47,000 clones, roughly 73% of them singletons. Specimen: PBMCs, collected before anti-PD-1 treatment. The origin of this receptor is a human donor with basal cell carcinoma. The V call is TRBV30, the J call TRBJ1-1; D unclear. CDR3 sequence (DNA): TGTGCCTGGAGTGTACTGCCCAGTATGAACACTGAAGCTTTCTTT. Translated, it gives CAWSVLPSMNTEAFF.